The entry below describes one T cell receptor beta chain. The same CDR3 also results from other DNA sequences found in this sample. The data stem from a study of shared clonotypes between healthy human individuals. The repertoire was sequenced with immunoSEQ multiplex PCR; TCRdb's copy has only in-frame clones and lacks some. The sample consists of millions of clones, 90% to 95% of them appearing once. The source is a man between 18 and 29 years old in good health. Sequenced sample: naive CD4+ T cells sorted from blood. As for subset: CD45RA+ positively selected.

The CDR3 is CASSFGRSSYEQYF. CDR3 DNA: TGTGCCAGCAGTTTCGGGAGGAGCTCCTACGAGCAGTACTTC. The chain combines TRBV27 with TRBJ2-7; 7 positions match TRBD2. After removal of 3 bases from V and 0 bases from J, the junction contained 2 bases not matched to a gene. The CDR3 consists of 14 residues. The germline gives CDR1 MNHEY, CDR2 SMNVEV (reference sequence).